The 2 T cell receptor beta chains reported below all come from one sample, sequenced in a study of metastatic and nonmetastatic thyroid tumors. TCRdb called clones again from the PCR reads with MiXCR. The sample has 55,000 to 75,000 clones, less than 20% seen once. Patients were all untreated before their thyroid surgery. Material for sequencing was blood. These receptors all come from a female donor with papillary thyroid cancer or a benign thyroid nodule (not recorded which). Some clones in this sample may be carry-over from other donors' samples.

This clone was detected many times. The V and J genes are TRBV24-1 and TRBJ2-3; weak D call: TRBD1 (6 bases). The CDR3 loop spans 15 amino acids. Germline V CDR1 and CDR2: KGHDR, SFDVKD. Deletions cut 5 bases from V and 7 bases from J, with 18 bases between. CDR3: CATSGYRDRGNTQYF. Here the CDR3 DNA reads TGTGCCACCAGTGGCTACAGGGATCGGGGTAATACGCAGTATTTT.

The genes are TRBV3-1 and TRBJ2-3; D is ambiguous. From germline, CDR1 is LGHDT and CDR2 YNNKEL (reference sequence). Trimming removed 1 base from V and 5 bases from J, with 13 bases in between. This CDR3 is built from 15 residues. CDR3 region: CASSQVGASRDTQYF. The CDR3, as DNA: TGTGCCAGCAGCCAAGTTGGTGCCTCCCGAGATACGCAGTATTTT.